The rows below give T cell receptor beta chains drawn from one sample of a study of identical twins. Each CDR3 protein gets one entry after TCRdb re-called the 5' RACE reads with MiXCR. The repertoire consists of roughly 290,000 distinct CDR3 sequences, with roughly 8.6% occurring once and the leading ten covering roughly 2%. These data are also associated with another study on yellow fever vaccine responses in identical twins.

Specimen: memory (CD45RO+) T cells sorted from blood. These receptors were collected from a woman aged 18-29 years in good health. The CDR3 runs from the conserved cysteine through the conserved F or W. A D gene is named only where the DNA matches it firmly. Clone size is given for some rows only: seen once, a few or many times, or a class if the clone is expanded.

v_gene,abundance,d_gene,j_gene,CDR3nt,CDR3aa
TRBV7-9,many,-,TRBJ2-5,TGTGCCAGCAGCTTAGAAGGGGTCAAGACCCAGTACTTC,CASSLEGVKTQYF
TRBV18,many,TRBD1,TRBJ1-3,TGTGCCAGCTCACCGGGACAGCGGCTCTCTGGAAACACCATATATTTT,CASSPGQRLSGNTIYF
TRBV9,few,-,TRBJ1-2,TGTGCCAGCAGCCTGATGGGCTACACCTTC,CASSLMGYTF
TRBV29-1,many,TRBD1,TRBJ1-2,TGCAGCGTCAAGGACAGGGACTACACCTTC,CSVKDRDYTF
TRBV3-1,-,-,TRBJ2-5,TGTGCCAGCAGCCAAGACATGTACCAAGAGACCCAGTACTTC,CASSQDMYQETQYF
TRBV29-1,-,TRBD1,TRBJ1-1,TGCAGCGCACCCGGGACAGGGTACACTGAAGCTTTCTTT,CSAPGTGYTEAFF
TRBV14,few,-,TRBJ2-2,TGTGCCAGCAGCCACCTATGGGCGAACACCGGGGAGCTGTTTTTT,CASSHLWANTGELFF
TRBV5-5,-,TRBD2,TRBJ2-1,TGTGCCAGCAGCTTACTTAGCGGGAGCTCCTACAATGAGCAGTTCTTC,CASSLLSGSSYNEQFF
TRBV20-1,few,TRBD2,TRBJ2-1,TGCAGTGCTAGAGATGGAGCGGGGGGCTCCTACAATGAGCAGTTCTTC,CSARDGAGGSYNEQFF
TRBV29-1,few,-,TRBJ1-1,TGCAGCGTTCGTCACCAGAACACTGAAGCTTTCTTT,CSVRHQNTEAFF
TRBV28,-,TRBD1,TRBJ1-5,TGTGCCAGCGGGACAGTTAATCAGCCCCAGCATTTT,CASGTVNQPQHF
TRBV13,-,-,TRBJ1-6,TGTGCCAGCAGCTTAGGCCCGATTGGGGACGGTAATTCACCCCTCCACTTT,CASSLGPIGDGNSPLHF
TRBV6-1,-,-,TRBJ1-5,TGTGCCAGCAGTGCACGACAGGCTGAAACCAGCAATCAGCCCCAGCATTTT,CASSARQAETSNQPQHF
TRBV5-1,-,-,TRBJ2-7,TGCGCCAGCAGCTTGCAGGGGCCCTACGAGCAGTACTTC,CASSLQGPYEQYF
TRBV7-6,many,TRBD1,TRBJ2-2,TGTGCCAGCAGCCCTACCGGGACAGGGAACACCGGGGAGCTGTTTTTT,CASSPTGTGNTGELFF
TRBV12-3/TRBV12-4,many,-,TRBJ1-2,TGTGCCAGCAGTTTAGGGCAGAGCACTAACTATGGCTACACCTTC,CASSLGQSTNYGYTF
TRBV4-1,many,TRBD1,TRBJ1-2,TGCGCCAGCAGCCAAGAGCCCAACAGGGGGAACTATGGCTACACCTTC,CASSQEPNRGNYGYTF
TRBV7-9,-,-,TRBJ2-7,TGTGCCAGCAGCCCTTTGGACGAGCAGTACTTC,CASSPLDEQYF
TRBV15,-,TRBD2,TRBJ2-1,TGTGCCACCAGTTCCCGGACTAGCCGTACCTACAATGAGCAGTTCTTC,CATSSRTSRTYNEQFF
TRBV28,few,TRBD1,TRBJ2-7,TGTGCCAGCAGTTTAAGGGGGACAGGGAGAGAGCAGTACTTC,CASSLRGTGREQYF
TRBV15,-,-,TRBJ1-2,TGTGCCACCAGCAGAGATAAAGCTTCGGGTGGCTACACCTTC,CATSRDKASGGYTF
TRBV2,many,-,TRBJ2-1,TGTGCCAGCTTCAGTAGTCCTTCAAGCTCCTACAATGAGCAGTTCTTC,CASFSSPSSSYNEQFF
TRBV5-1,many,-,TRBJ2-5,TGCGCCAGCAGCGTCTTTCTATCCTACCAAGAGACCCAGTACTTC,CASSVFLSYQETQYF
TRBV5-6,few,-,TRBJ2-2,TGTGCCAGCATGGCTGACCCAAACACCGGGGAGCTGTTTTTT,CASMADPNTGELFF